The 28 T cell receptor beta chains below all came from one sample that was sequenced in a study of blood T cell repertoires in COVID-19. Assay: immunoSEQ multiplex PCR; the TCRdb copy retains only in-frame clones and omits some. The table has some 240,000 clones, roughly four fifths seen once. The sample was PBMCs or T cells enriched from blood (not recorded which). Every receptor here comes from a man aged 25 to 40 with acute COVID-19.

On this clone: At one boundary the junction diverges from the germline segment, which might be a read error. The chain couples TRBV7-7 to TRBJ2-1; 11 bases are shared with TRBD1. Germline CDR1 and CDR2: SSHAT and FNYEAQ (reference sequence). The CDR3 extends over 15 amino acids. CDR3 loop: CASSAWTGGANEQFF. CDR3 nucleotide sequence: TGTGCTAGCAGCGCATGGACAGGGGGCGCGAATGAGCAGTTCTTC.

In this sample, this clone turned up a few times. The V gene is TRBV7-8, the J gene TRBJ2-1, with 11 bases lining up with TRBD2. With V trimmed by 0 bases and J by 8 bases, 6 bases remained unmatched. CDR1 SGHVS and CDR2 FQNEAQ come from the germline V gene. This CDR3 has 16 amino acids. The CDR3 DNA sequence: TGTGCCAGCAGCTTAGCGTGGCTAGCGGGAGGAGATGAGCAGTTCTTC. This sequence encodes CASSLAWLAGGDEQFF.

This clone was seen once. V is TRBV6-2 or TRBV6-3 and J is TRBJ2-1; 13 nucleotides match TRBD2. The length of the CDR3 is 15 residues. The germline V gene encodes CDR1 MNHEY and CDR2 SVGEGT. Losses at the gene ends were 6 bases for V and 8 bases for J; bases not matched to a gene: 7. The CDR3 DNA is TGTGCCAGCAGCGAACTAGCGGGGGGGATCGATGAGCAGTTCTTC. Translated: CASSELAGGIDEQFF.

The chain employs TRBV4-3 and TRBJ1-4, with 8 bases lining up with TRBD1. Trimming removed 4 bases from V and 10 bases from J; junction bases left unmatched: 8. Germline V gene data show CDR1 as LGHNA and CDR2 as YSLEER. The CDR3 runs 14 residues. Here the CDR3 reads CASSRATGETKLFF. The CDR3 bases are TGCGCCAGCAGCCGCGCGACAGGGGAGACAAAACTGTTTTTT.

V and J are TRBV18 and TRBJ2-7; TRBD1 matches at 7 bases. The CDR3 is made up of 13 amino acids. The junction had 9 bases not matched to a gene; V was cut back by 6 bases and J by 7 bases. CDR1 KGHSH and CDR2 LQKENI come from the germline V gene. CDR3 sequence (DNA): TGTGCCAGCTCCACGGGACAGCATCAGGAGCAGTACGTC. Protein sequence: CASSTGQHQEQYV.

This chain links TRBV9 with TRBJ2-1; 7 bases are a match to TRBD2. Germline V gene data show CDR1 as SGDLS and CDR2 as YYNGEE. The CDR3 sequence is 16 residues long. V was pared by 4 bases and J by 1 base, with 8 bases of the junction left unmatched. CDR3 in amino acids: CASSPKLAVSYNEQFF. CDR3 nucleotide sequence: TGTGCCAGCAGCCCAAAGCTAGCGGTTTCCTACAATGAGCAGTTCTTC.

The genes are TRBV3-1 (or the pseudogene TRBV3-2) and TRBJ2-3, with TRBD2 matching 7 bases. Germline-derived CDR1 and CDR2 are LGHDT and YNNKEL (reference sequence). The CDR3 spans 15 residues. The J segment lost 0 bases and the V segment lost 8 bases, leaving 8 bases of the junction unmatched. Written as DNA, the CDR3 is TGTGCCAGCGGTGCTAGCGGAGATAGCACAGATACGCAGTATTTT. Protein sequence: CASGASGDSTDTQYF.

This chain connects TRBV19 to TRBJ1-2; D is undetermined. V was pared by 3 bases and J by 0 bases, with 11 bases between. The V gene's germline CDR1 is LNHDA and CDR2 SQIVND (reference sequence). This CDR3 spans 15 amino acids. The CDR3 coding sequence is TGTGCCAGTAGTATCGGGAGGGAACCTAACTATGGCTACACCTTC. Translated: CASSIGREPNYGYTF.

This chain's CDR3 is CAWSPGTSGTDTQYF. Here the CDR3 DNA reads TGTGCCTGGAGTCCCGGGACTAGCGGGACGGATACGCAGTATTTT. The rearrangement uses TRBV30 and TRBJ2-3; TRBD2 matches 13 bases. The CDR3 is 15 amino acids. Trimming cost V 2 bases and J 6 bases; bases outside gene matches: 5. CDR1 and CDR2 from the germline V gene are GTSNPN and SVGIG (reference sequence).

The V and J genes are TRBV4-1 and TRBJ1-5; 9 nucleotides agree with TRBD1. V was pared by 4 bases and J by 5 bases, with 9 bases of the junction left unmatched. CDR3 length: 16 amino acids. Germline CDR1 is MGHRA and CDR2 is YSYEKL. CDR3 region: CASSPGEGQGHQPQHF. In nucleotides, the CDR3 is TGCGCCAGCAGCCCAGGGGAAGGACAGGGGCATCAGCCCCAGCATTTT.

The chain links TRBV6-5 to TRBJ1-2; 9 bases map to TRBD1. The CDR3 is made up of 14 amino acids. The germline gives CDR1 MNHEY, CDR2 SVGAGI. Trimming removed 6 bases from V and 6 bases from J; junction bases left unmatched: 8. The CDR3 DNA reads as TGTGCCAGCAGGGTTCTAGGGACAGGGAATGGCTACACCTTC. It encodes CASRVLGTGNGYTF.

This clone was seen only once. The chain joins TRBV5-8 to TRBJ1-2, with D perhaps TRBD1 (5 bases). Trimming left V 6 bases short and J 2 bases short, with 14 bases between. The germline CDR1 and CDR2 sequences are SGHTS and YDEGEE. The CDR3 has 14 residues. Here the CDR3 DNA reads TGTGCCAGCACCCCGGGGGGAGGAAACTATGGCTACACCTTC. Translated: CASTPGGGNYGYTF.

The genes are TRBV7-3 and TRBJ2-3; 7 positions match TRBD2. This CDR3 comprises 15 residues. Germline V gives CDR1 SGHTA, CDR2 FQGTGA. V lost 5 bases and J lost 1; bases outside the gene matches: 6. CDR3 nucleotide sequence: TGTGCCAGCAGCCCCTTGGCGGGGGGCACAGATACGCAGTATTTT. Residues: CASSPLAGGTDTQYF.

This clone came up a few times. This chain links TRBV5-6 with TRBJ1-4, with 12 bases that match TRBD1. Germline V gene lookup returns CDR1 SGHDT and CDR2 YYEEEE. V shed 2 bases, J shed 11 bases, and the junction held 10 bases outside the gene matches. This CDR3 is 16 amino acids long. In DNA form, the CDR3 reads TGTGCCAGCAGCTTAGTTGGGGACAGGGGGCGCGGGAAACTGTTTTTT. Its protein product is CASSLVGDRGRGKLFF. The full variable domain, with the rest looked up from reference TRBV5-6 and TRBJ1-4, is DAGVTQSPTHLIKTRGQQVTLRCSPKSGHDTVSWYQQALGQGPQFIFQYYEEEERQRGNFPDRFSGHQFPNYSSELNVNALLLGDSALYLCASSLVGDRGRGKLFFGSGTQLSVL.

The V and J genes are TRBV4-1 and TRBJ1-4; TRBD1 is a possible D gene (5 bases). The length of the CDR3 is 15 residues. CDR1 is MGHRA and CDR2 is YSYEKL in the germline V gene. Trimming shortened V by 0 bases and J by 7 bases, and 12 bases separated the two germline ends. CDR3 residues: CASSQDAGEGEKLFF. The CDR3 nucleotides are TGCGCCAGCAGCCAAGATGCGGGGGAGGGTGAAAAACTGTTTTTT.

The V call is TRBV7-9, the J call TRBJ2-5; a weak D match, TRBD1 (5 bases). The germline CDR1 and CDR2 sequences are SEHNR and FQNEAQ (reference sequence). This CDR3 contains 13 residues. V was cut by 8 bases and J by 0 bases, with 10 bases left in between. In DNA, the CDR3 is TGTGCCAGCTTGGGGCCAGACCAAGAGACCCAGTACTTC. Translated, it gives CASLGPDQETQYF.

V is TRBV11-3 and J is TRBJ2-6, with TRBD1 identical over 10 bases. The V and J ends lost 6 bases and 1 base, in that order; junction bases with no gene match: 12. Germline V lookup: CDR1 SGHNT, CDR2 YENEEA. This CDR3 comprises 19 residues. CDR3 in amino acids: CASRQDRGRFLSGANVLTF. Written as DNA, the CDR3 is TGTGCCAGCAGACAAGACAGGGGGCGATTCTTATCTGGGGCCAACGTCCTGACTTTC.

This chain joins TRBV19 and TRBJ1-1; D is ambiguous. Germline V gene sequence: CDR1 LNHDA, CDR2 SQIVND (reference sequence). This CDR3 spans 13 amino acids. Trimming cost V 5 bases and J 0 bases, with 7 bases left between them. The CDR3 bases are TGTGCCAGTAGTGTCAGGTTGAACACTGAAGCTTTCTTT. It codes for CASSVRLNTEAFF.

In this sample, this clone turned up a few times. CDR3 bases: TGTGCCAGCAGGCAGGACAGGGGCAATGAGCAGTTCTTC. Its protein is CASRQDRGNEQFF. V gene TRBV12-3 or TRBV12-4 combines with J gene TRBJ2-1; TRBD1 aligns across 9 bases. With 6 bases clipped from V and 6 bases from J, the junction kept 3 bases outside the gene matches. This CDR3 is built from 13 residues.

The J gene is TRBJ1-1, the V gene TRBV28; D uncertain. The CDR3 sequence is 17 residues long. Trimming stripped 6 bases from V and 0 bases from J, with 20 bases between. Germline lookup yields CDR1 MDHEN and CDR2 SYDVKM. CDR3 sequence reads: CASSQRAAGLLNTEAFF. The DNA for the CDR3 is TGTGCCAGCAGCCAACGTGCGGCGGGCCTACTGAACACTGAAGCTTTCTTT.

The rearrangement links TRBV6-6 to TRBJ1-5; 8 nucleotides match TRBD1. V was pared by 5 bases and J by 6 bases, with 6 bases of the junction left unmatched. CDR1 MNHNY and CDR2 SVGAGI come from the germline V gene (reference sequence). The CDR3 is 14 amino acids. The CDR3 DNA reads TGTGCCAGCAGTCCCGGACAGGGTGTTCAGCCCCAGCATTTT. This encodes CASSPGQGVQPQHF.

This clone has only one observation. The chain uses TRBV9 and TRBJ1-4; D is possibly TRBD1 (6 bases). Germline V gene sequence: CDR1 SGDLS, CDR2 YYNGEE. The CDR3 consists of 15 residues. V lost 3 bases and J 7 bases, leaving 16 bases between the germline ends. The CDR3: CASSADRIGSEKLFF. The DNA for the CDR3 is TGTGCCAGCAGCGCAGACAGGATCGGTAGTGAAAAACTGTTTTTT.

The V call is TRBV19, the J call TRBJ2-1; 8 bases fit TRBD1. Losses at the gene ends were 5 bases for V and 11 bases for J; bases not matched to a gene: 11. The CDR3 extends over 14 amino acids. Germline-derived CDR1 and CDR2 are LNHDA and SQIVND (reference sequence). This CDR3 is CASSFPGGESKQFF. DNA for the CDR3: TGTGCCAGTAGTTTCCCAGGGGGCGAAAGTAAGCAGTTCTTC.

The chain couples TRBV18 to TRBJ2-5; D call uncertain. The V gene's germline CDR1 is KGHSH and CDR2 LQKENI. Between the trimmed V and J ends, which lost 0 bases and 1 base, there was a span of 9 bases. The CDR3 runs to 15 residues. CDR3 DNA: TGTGCCAGCTCACCACCATCAGTCAGCCAAGAGACCCAGTACTTC. Protein sequence: CASSPPSVSQETQYF.

This clone was observed once. The rearrangement links TRBV6-5 to TRBJ1-2; 7 bases line up with TRBD1. V was pared by 6 bases and J by 5 bases, with 6 bases of the junction left unmatched. This CDR3 spans 13 amino acids. In germline, CDR1 is MNHEY, CDR2 SVGAGI. The CDR3, as DNA: TGTGCCAGCAGCTCAGACAGGGAGTATGGCTACACCTTC. Amino acid sequence: CASSSDREYGYTF.

The rearrangement links TRBV4-1 to TRBJ2-1, with 8 bases fitting TRBD2. Per the germline V gene, CDR1 is MGHRA and CDR2 is YSYEKL. The CDR3 is 16 amino acids. V dropped 6 bases and J dropped 12; count of bases not matched to a gene: 19. The chain's CDR3 is CASSPAGGARRRGQFF. The CDR3, as DNA: TGCGCCAGCAGTCCCGCGGGGGGAGCACGACGACGAGGGCAGTTCTTC.

The chain has TRBV10-3 and TRBJ1-4; D perhaps matches TRBD1 (5 bases). This CDR3 comprises 13 residues. The V gene's germline CDR1 is ENHRY and CDR2 SYGVKD. V gave up 11 bases and J gave up 8 bases, with 18 bases separating them. CDR3: CASSPPKGEKLFF. DNA of the CDR3: TGTGCCTCATCCCCCCCAAAGGGGGAAAAACTGTTTTTT.

For this clone: Additional DNA sequences in this sample encode the identical CDR3. V gene TRBV18 combines with J gene TRBJ1-1, with 9 bases matching TRBD1. Losses at the gene ends were 2 bases for V and 8 bases for J; bases not matched to a gene: 3. CDR1 and CDR2 from the germline V gene are KGHSH and LQKENI. The CDR3 runs to 13 residues. DNA for the CDR3: TGTGCCAGCTCACCAGGGACAGGGCGAGAAGCTTTCTTT. Translating gives CASSPGTGREAFF.